The clone carrying this T cell receptor (beta chain) is deemed medium-sized (0.01 to 0.1%) by its frequency. Libraries targeted TCR beta using 5' RACE with UMIs. TCRdb reprocessed the 5' RACE reads and reports one entry per CDR3 protein, with no DNA. The listing contains about 6,200 distinct CDR3 sequences. The V gene's germline CDR1 is SGHVS and CDR2 FNYEAQ. The CDR3 consists of 15 residues. This record comes from a study of human CD8 memory T cell subsets. The clonotype was recovered from a human donor in good health. The sequencing input was CD8+ effector memory T cells (TEM) sorted from PBMCs. The sample's subset: effector memory CD8 T cells, CCR7- CD45RO+ CD95+. V usage is TRBV7-6 and J usage is TRBJ1-1; TCRdb outputs TRBD1, but without DNA this stays unchecked. The CDR3 protein is CASSVTGGASTEAFF. The full variable domain, its missing parts supplied by reference TRBV7-6 and TRBJ1-1, is GAGVSQSPRYKVTKRGQDVALRCDPISGHVSLYWYRQALGQGPEFLTYFNYEAQQDKSGLPNDRFSAERPEGSISTLTIQRTEQRDSAMYRCASSVTGGASTEAFFGQGTRLTVV.